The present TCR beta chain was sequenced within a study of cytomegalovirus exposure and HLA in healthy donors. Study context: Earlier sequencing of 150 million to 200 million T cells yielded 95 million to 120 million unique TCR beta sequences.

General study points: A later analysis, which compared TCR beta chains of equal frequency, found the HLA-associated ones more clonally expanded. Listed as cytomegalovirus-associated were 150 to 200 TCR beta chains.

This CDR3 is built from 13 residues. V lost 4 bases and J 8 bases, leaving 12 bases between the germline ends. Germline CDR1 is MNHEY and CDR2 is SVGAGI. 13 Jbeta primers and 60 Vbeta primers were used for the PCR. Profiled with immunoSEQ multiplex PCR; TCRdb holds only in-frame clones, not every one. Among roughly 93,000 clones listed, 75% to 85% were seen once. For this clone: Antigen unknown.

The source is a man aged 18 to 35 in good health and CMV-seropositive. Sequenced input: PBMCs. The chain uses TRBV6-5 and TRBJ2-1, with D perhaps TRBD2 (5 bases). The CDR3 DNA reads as TGTGCCAGCAGTTCCCTACTAGGATATGAGCAGTTCTTC. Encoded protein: CASSSLLGYEQFF.